A single sample gave rise to the 30 T cell receptor beta chains below, sequenced in a study of beta chain features in type 1 diabetes listed by TCRdb under 2018. The paper's findings and limits, for the study overall: Type 1 diabetes patients showed a moderate but significant shortening of TCRB CDR3 length in all four CD4+ subsets.

Library preparation employed the immunoSEQ multiplex PCR assay. All of the isolated RNA was reverse transcribed with the High Capacity cDNA Reverse Transcription Kit, so expressed TCRB transcripts were sequenced. Drawn from immuneACCESS, this table holds only the in-frame rearrangements with V and J called that TCRdb kept. Clones are partly lost; checked studies trace under half to an unresolved V gene and leave the rest unexplained. The sample table shows some 26,000 clones, and about 63% are seen once. About 1.1% of the sample is held by the ten biggest clonotypes. Antigens of these TCRs are unknown. The sample was stem cell memory CD4+ T cells from blood. The sample's cell subset or site, from its label and the paper: stem cell-like memory CD4+ T cells. Every receptor here comes from a middle-aged woman with type 1 diabetes.

V is TRBV7-7 and J is TRBJ2-1; 8 nucleotides align to TRBD2. After removal of 4 bases from V and 7 bases from J, the junction contained 9 bases not matched to a gene. Per germline, CDR1 SSHAT and CDR2 FNYEAQ (reference sequence). The CDR3 contains 15 residues. CDR3 protein: CASSSDSGTRNEQFF. For the CDR3, the DNA is TGTGCCAGCAGCTCCGATAGCGGGACGAGGAATGAGCAGTTCTTC.

This clone was seen a few times. This chain joins TRBV30 and TRBJ2-1; D remains ambiguous. The germline V and J ends were trimmed by 2 bases and 6 bases, with 5 bases remaining between them. The CDR3 is 11 amino acids. Per the germline V gene, CDR1 is GTSNPN and CDR2 is SVGIG (reference sequence). CDR3 sequence reads: CAWSPGNEQFF. CDR3 DNA: TGTGCCTGGAGTCCCGGCAATGAGCAGTTCTTC.

This clone was recorded a few times. The chain links TRBV7-9 to TRBJ1-2; D call uncertain. The V and J ends lost 1 base and 7 bases respectively, with 13 bases between them. The CDR3 extends over 14 amino acids. Germline V gene sequence: CDR1 SEHNR, CDR2 FQNEAQ (reference sequence). CDR3 coding DNA: TGTGCCAGCAGCTTAGTCGGGTTCCCAGCTGGCTACACCTTC. Translated, it gives CASSLVGFPAGYTF.

In its sample, this clone was seen a few times. The chain is built from TRBV2 and TRBJ2-4; D is unresolved. CDR3 length equals 12 residues. From germline, CDR1 is SNHLY and CDR2 FYNNEI. With 4 bases removed from V and 3 bases from J, the gap between germline ends came to 4 bases. CDR3 sequence (DNA): TGTGCCAGCAGTGTAAACAAAAACATTCAGTACTTC. Its translation: CASSVNKNIQYF. The full variable domain, completed using reference TRBV2 and TRBJ2-4, is EPEVTQTPSHQVTQMGQEVILRCVPISNHLYFYWYRQILGQKVEFLVSFYNNEISEKSEIFDDQFSVERPDGSNFTLKIRSTKLEDSAMYFCASSVNKNIQYFGAGTRLSVL.

The table lists this clone with a few counts. The rearrangement uses TRBV19 and TRBJ2-5; 8 bases fit TRBD1. V dropped 4 bases and J dropped 1; count of bases not matched to a gene: 5. The germline V gene has CDR1 LNHDA and CDR2 SQIVND (reference sequence). The CDR3 has 15 residues. CDR3 protein: CASSTGQGLQETQYF. The CDR3 DNA sequence: TGTGCCAGTAGTACTGGACAGGGTCTCCAAGAGACCCAGTACTTC.

V is TRBV28 and J is TRBJ2-1; perhaps TRBD2 as D (6 bases). Germline CDR1 is MDHEN and CDR2 is SYDVKM. V was shortened by 6 bases and J by 5 bases, with 17 bases between the two germline ends. The CDR3 extends over 15 amino acids. The CDR3 sequence: CASSPGDRTDNEQFF. The CDR3 region has the DNA TGTGCCAGCAGCCCGGGGGATAGGACGGACAATGAGCAGTTCTTC. Full variable domain (outside the CDR3, taken from reference TRBV28 and TRBJ2-1): DVKVTQSSRYLVKRTGEKVFLECVQDMDHENMFWYRQDPGLGLRLIYFSYDVKMKEKGDIPEGYSVSREKKERFSLILESASTNQTSMYLCASSPGDRTDNEQFFGPGTRLTVL.

This chain links TRBV7-2 with TRBJ1-1, with TRBD1 matching over 9 bases. Germline V CDR1 and CDR2: SGHTA, FQGNSA. CDR3 length: 15 amino acids. V lost 6 bases, J lost 7 bases, and 12 bases stayed unmatched. CDR3 nucleotide sequence: TGTGCCAGCAGTGTCTCCGGGACAGGGAACGGTGAAGCTTTCTTT. It encodes CASSVSGTGNGEAFF.

The rearrangement links TRBV28 to TRBJ2-4, with TRBD2 matching over 14 bases. V shed 2 bases, J shed 5 bases, and the junction held 8 bases outside the gene matches. The CDR3 is 18 residues long. The germline gives CDR1 MDHEN, CDR2 SYDVKM. The CDR3 DNA follows: TGTGCCAGCAGTTTACGCCCGGGACTAGCGGGAGAGCAAAACATTCAGTACTTC. Amino acid sequence: CASSLRPGLAGEQNIQYF. The full variable domain, rest sourced from reference TRBV28 and TRBJ2-4, is DVKVTQSSRYLVKRTGEKVFLECVQDMDHENMFWYRQDPGLGLRLIYFSYDVKMKEKGDIPEGYSVSREKKERFSLILESASTNQTSMYLCASSLRPGLAGEQNIQYFGAGTRLSVL.

The J gene is TRBJ2-1, the V gene TRBV7-9; maybe TRBD2 (6 bases). Germline CDR1 and CDR2: SEHNR and FQNEAQ (reference sequence). The CDR3 runs 13 residues. Trimming left V 3 bases short and J 12 bases short, with 15 bases between. The CDR3: CASSFGGDGGQFF. CDR3 in DNA: TGTGCCAGCAGCTTTGGCGGGGACGGTGGGCAGTTCTTC.

This chain joins TRBV29-1 and TRBJ2-7, with 9 bases matching TRBD1. CDR1 SQVTM and CDR2 ANQGSEA come from the germline V gene. CDR3 size: 14 residues. V was clipped by 1 base and J by 2 bases; unmatched bases: 3. The CDR3 reads CSVEGGQGTYEQYF. The CDR3 nucleotides are TGCAGCGTTGAAGGAGGACAGGGGACCTACGAGCAGTACTTC.

The rearrangement links TRBV7-9 to TRBJ2-1; 8 bases map to TRBD2. The CDR3 spans 14 residues. Germline CDR1 reads SEHNR; CDR2 reads FQNEAQ (reference sequence). Losses at the gene ends were 5 bases for V and 6 bases for J; bases not matched to a gene: 6. Written as DNA, the CDR3 is TGTGCCAGCAGCATCAGCGGGAGTCGCAATGAGCAGTTCTTC. Amino acid sequence: CASSISGSRNEQFF. The variable domain in full, completed from reference TRBV7-9 and TRBJ2-1, reads DTGVSQNPRHKITKRGQNVTFRCDPISEHNRLYWYRQTLGQGPEFLTYFQNEAQLEKSRLLSDRFSAERPKGSFSTLEIQRTEQGDSAMYLCASSISGSRNEQFFGPGTRLTVL.

V gene TRBV28 combines with J gene TRBJ1-1, with 8 positions matching TRBD1. The CDR3 runs to 14 residues. CDR1 is MDHEN, CDR2 SYDVKM, per germline. V shed 7 bases, J shed 11 bases, and the junction held 15 bases outside the gene matches. The CDR3 DNA follows: TGTGCCAGCACCGAAGGGACAGGACCCTCCGGTGCTTTCTTT. It translates to CASTEGTGPSGAFF.

The rearrangement links TRBV28 to TRBJ1-2; perhaps TRBD1 as D (5 bases). The CDR3 has 15 residues. The germline gives CDR1 MDHEN, CDR2 SYDVKM. Trimming removed 6 bases at V and 4 bases at J, with 18 bases between. The CDR3 spells CASRTATAEGYGYTF. The CDR3 DNA reads as TGTGCCAGCAGGACAGCGACCGCGGAGGGCTATGGCTACACCTTC.

The chain couples TRBV28 to TRBJ1-2; 7 bases map to TRBD1. There are 16 residues in the CDR3. Germline V gene data show CDR1 as MDHEN and CDR2 as SYDVKM. V trimming: 6 bases; J trimming: 4 bases; junction bases outside the gene matches: 14. The CDR3 DNA follows: TGTGCCAGCAGCTTTTATGGGACAGAGGCTATCTATGGCTACACCTTC. Protein: CASSFYGTEAIYGYTF.

The genes are TRBV11-2 and TRBJ2-7, with 8 bases matching TRBD1. CDR1 and CDR2 (germline): SGHAT, FQNNGV. This CDR3 has 14 amino acids. V gave up 5 bases and J gave up 0 bases; unmatched junction bases: 3. CDR3 amino acids: CASSLGQASYEQYF. The CDR3, as DNA: TGTGCCAGCAGCCTGGGACAGGCCTCCTACGAGCAGTACTTC.

The chain employs TRBV7-2 and TRBJ1-4; D uncertain. Trimming removed 4 bases from V and 8 bases from J, with 20 bases in between. Germline CDR1 SGHTA, CDR2 FQGNSA. There are 16 residues in the CDR3. DNA of the CDR3: TGTGCCAGCAGCTCGAGAGGGCTCTCAGAGGGCGAAAAACTGTTTTTT. Its protein product is CASSSRGLSEGEKLFF.

The genes are TRBV5-1 and TRBJ1-2, with 8 bases lining up with TRBD1. Germline loops: CDR1 SGHRS, CDR2 YFSETQ. Unmatched junction bases numbered 10, after V lost 0 bases and J lost 0 bases. CDR3 length equals 18 residues. This CDR3 is CASSLVEFSGGSNYGYTF. The CDR3 DNA follows: TGCGCCAGCAGCTTGGTGGAGTTCTCAGGGGGCTCTAACTATGGCTACACCTTC.

This clone showed up just a few times. V and J are TRBV4-3 and TRBJ1-3; TRBD1 aligns across 7 bases. V lost 1 base to trimming and J lost 4 bases; unmatched junction nucleotides: 4. Per the germline V gene, CDR1 is LGHNA and CDR2 is YSLEER. The CDR3 totals 15 residues. The CDR3 DNA reads as TGCGCCAGCAGCCAAGCGACAGGGATCGGAAACACCATATATTTT. It codes for CASSQATGIGNTIYF.

The chain combines TRBV19 with TRBJ1-2; 7 nucleotides align to TRBD1. Trimming took 6 bases from V and 4 from J; bases not matched to a gene: 5. The CDR3 sequence is 13 residues long. CDR1 and CDR2 (germline): LNHDA, SQIVND (reference sequence). The CDR3 sequence is CASSYRGSYGYTF. The CDR3 DNA sequence: TGTGCCAGTAGCTACAGGGGATCCTATGGCTACACCTTC.

This clone has more than one count but fewer than ten. This chain uses TRBV6-5 with TRBJ2-1; possible D gene TRBD1, 6 bases. This CDR3 is 15 amino acids long. V was cut by 0 bases and J by 3 bases, with 9 bases left in between. CDR1 and CDR2 (germline): MNHEY, SVGAGI. CDR3 residues: CASSYSTGDYNEQFF. DNA of the CDR3: TGTGCCAGCAGTTACTCGACAGGAGACTACAATGAGCAGTTCTTC.

This clone has only one observation. The chain combines TRBV28 with TRBJ1-2; 9 bases map to TRBD1. CDR1 and CDR2 (germline): MDHEN, SYDVKM. V trimming: 4 bases; J trimming: 2 bases; junction bases outside the gene matches: 5. CDR3 length: 15 amino acids. The DNA for the CDR3 is TGTGCCAGCAGTTCGTATGGGACAGGGAACTATGGCTACACCTTC. Translating gives CASSSYGTGNYGYTF.

This sequence joins TRBV27 and TRBJ1-2; tentative D call: TRBD1 (5 bases). This CDR3 is built from 13 residues. The V gene's germline CDR1 is MNHEY and CDR2 SMNVEV (reference sequence). Trimming stripped 7 bases from V and 8 bases from J, with 17 bases between. The CDR3 bases are TGTGCCAGCAAGTTGCGGGGGGAGAGGGGCTACACCTTC. Translated: CASKLRGERGYTF.

This clone has a single count. CDR3 sequence (DNA): TGTGCCAGCACCCCTCAGGTGGCCGGATACACCGGGGAGCTGTTTTTT. Its protein is CASTPQVAGYTGELFF. J is TRBJ2-2 and V is TRBV28; D unresolved. The length of the CDR3 is 16 residues. V gave up 7 bases and J gave up 3 bases, with 18 bases separating them. The V gene's germline CDR1 is MDHEN and CDR2 SYDVKM.

The rearrangement joins TRBV4-2 to TRBJ2-7; a weak D match, TRBD1 (5 bases). CDR1 and CDR2 (germline): LGHNA, YNFKEQ. The CDR3 covers 14 residues. The V end lost 5 bases, the J end lost 2 bases, and 13 bases lay between the germline ends. Written as DNA, the CDR3 is TGTGCCAGCAGCTTGGTCGACAGTCCCTACGAGCAGTACTTC. Protein: CASSLVDSPYEQYF.

The chain joins TRBV7-3 to TRBJ2-7, with a weak D call TRBD1 (6 bases). Trimming shortened V by 3 bases and J by 2 bases, and 11 bases separated the two germline ends. The CDR3 runs 14 residues. The germline CDR1 and CDR2 sequences are SGHTA and FQGTGA. The DNA for the CDR3 is TGTGCCAGCAGCTTGGGGGCAGGTCCCTACGAGCAGTACTTC. Amino acid sequence: CASSLGAGPYEQYF.

This clone came up once. This sample includes further DNA sequences coding for the same CDR3. V gene TRBV7-2 combines with J gene TRBJ1-5; D may be TRBD1 (5 bases). Trimming took 1 base from V and 5 from J, leaving 6 bases between them. CDR1 and CDR2 (germline): SGHTA, FQGNSA. This CDR3 is built from 13 residues. The CDR3 coding sequence is TGTGCCAGCAGCTTAGGGGGGGATCAGCCCCAGCATTTT. Protein product: CASSLGGDQPQHF.

The chain combines TRBV9 with TRBJ2-1; no clear D. With 2 bases removed from V and 0 bases from J, the gap between germline ends came to 12 bases. Germline values: CDR1 SGDLS, CDR2 YYNGEE. The CDR3 runs to 16 residues. CDR3: CASSVLDSSSYNEQFF. In DNA form, the CDR3 reads TGTGCCAGCAGCGTCCTCGACTCCAGCTCCTACAATGAGCAGTTCTTC.

This clone was seen a handful of times. CDR3 in amino acids: CASSLDWDRSYEQYF. DNA for the CDR3: TGTGCCAGCAGCTTAGACTGGGACAGATCCTACGAGCAGTACTTC. The rearrangement links TRBV7-2 to TRBJ2-7; 7 positions agree with TRBD1. V was pared by 1 base and J by 1 base, with 4 bases of the junction left unmatched. This CDR3 contains 15 residues. In germline, CDR1 is SGHTA, CDR2 FQGNSA.

The gene calls are TRBV27 and TRBJ2-7, with 10 bases identical to TRBD2. Germline values: CDR1 MNHEY, CDR2 SMNVEV (reference sequence). The length of the CDR3 is 15 residues. The V segment lost 1 base and the J segment 3 bases; nucleotides outside the gene matches: 3. This CDR3 reads CASSLYTSGIYEQYF. The DNA for the CDR3 is TGTGCCAGCAGTTTATACACTAGCGGGATCTACGAGCAGTACTTC.

The V and J genes are TRBV5-1 and TRBJ2-2, with 9 nucleotides matching TRBD2. The CDR3 loop spans 16 amino acids. The germline CDR1 and CDR2 sequences are SGHRS and YFSETQ. Losses at the gene ends were 2 bases for V and 0 bases for J; bases not matched to a gene: 2. CDR3 in amino acids: CASSFSSGANTGELFF. DNA for the CDR3: TGCGCCAGCAGCTTCTCTAGCGGGGCGAACACCGGGGAGCTGTTTTTT.